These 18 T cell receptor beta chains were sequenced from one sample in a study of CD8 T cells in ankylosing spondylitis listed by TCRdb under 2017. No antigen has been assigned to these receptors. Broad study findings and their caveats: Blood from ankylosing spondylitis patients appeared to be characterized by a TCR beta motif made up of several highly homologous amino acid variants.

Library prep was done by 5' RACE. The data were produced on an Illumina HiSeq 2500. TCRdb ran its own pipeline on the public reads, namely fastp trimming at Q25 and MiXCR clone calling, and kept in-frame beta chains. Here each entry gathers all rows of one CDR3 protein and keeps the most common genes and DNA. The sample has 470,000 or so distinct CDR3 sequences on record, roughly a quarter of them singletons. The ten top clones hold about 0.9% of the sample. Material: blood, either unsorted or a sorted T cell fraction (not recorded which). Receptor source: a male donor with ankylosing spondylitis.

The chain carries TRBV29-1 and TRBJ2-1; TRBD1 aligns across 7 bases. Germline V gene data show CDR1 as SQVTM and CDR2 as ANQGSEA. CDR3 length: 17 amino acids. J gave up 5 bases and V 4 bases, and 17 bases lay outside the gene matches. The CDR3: CSVVPYIDRDLDNEQFF. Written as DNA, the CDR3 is TGCAGCGTTGTCCCTTATATAGACAGGGACCTAGACAATGAGCAGTTCTTC.

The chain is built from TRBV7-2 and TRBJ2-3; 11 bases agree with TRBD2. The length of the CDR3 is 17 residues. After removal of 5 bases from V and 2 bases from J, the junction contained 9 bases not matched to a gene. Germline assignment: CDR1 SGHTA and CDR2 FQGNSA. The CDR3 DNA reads TGTGCCAGCAGCCCGACCCGACTAGCGGGAAACACAGATACGCAGTATTTT. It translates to CASSPTRLAGNTDTQYF. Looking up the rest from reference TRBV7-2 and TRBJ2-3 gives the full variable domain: GAGVSQSPSNKVTEKGKDVELRCDPISGHTALYWYRQSLGQGLEFLIYFQGNSAPDKSGLPSDRFSAERTGGSVSTLTIQRTQQEDSAVYLCASSPTRLAGNTDTQYFGPGTRLTVL.

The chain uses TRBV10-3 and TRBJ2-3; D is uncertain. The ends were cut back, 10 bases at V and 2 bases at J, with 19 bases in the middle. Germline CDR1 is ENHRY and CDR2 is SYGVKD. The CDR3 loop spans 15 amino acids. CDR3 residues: CATGPAAEATDTQYF. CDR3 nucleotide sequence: TGTGCCACCGGCCCGGCGGCTGAGGCCACAGATACGCAGTATTTT.

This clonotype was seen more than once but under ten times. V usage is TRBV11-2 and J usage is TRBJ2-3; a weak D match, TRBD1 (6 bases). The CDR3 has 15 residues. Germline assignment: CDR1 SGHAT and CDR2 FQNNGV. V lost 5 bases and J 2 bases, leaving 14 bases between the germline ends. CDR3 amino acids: CASSAAQGPTDTQYF. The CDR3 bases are TGTGCCAGCAGCGCCGCACAGGGTCCCACAGATACGCAGTATTTT.

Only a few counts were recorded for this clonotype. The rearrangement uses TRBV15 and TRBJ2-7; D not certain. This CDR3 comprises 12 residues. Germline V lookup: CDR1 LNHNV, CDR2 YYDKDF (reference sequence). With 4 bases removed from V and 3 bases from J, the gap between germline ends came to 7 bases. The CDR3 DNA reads TGTGCCACCAGCAAGGTCGGCTACGAGCAGTACTTC. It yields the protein CATSKVGYEQYF.

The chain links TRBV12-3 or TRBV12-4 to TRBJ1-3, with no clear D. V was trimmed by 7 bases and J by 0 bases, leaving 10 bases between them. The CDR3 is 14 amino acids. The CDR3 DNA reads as TGTGCCAGCACCCCAGTGAGCTCTGGAAACACCATATATTTT. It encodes CASTPVSSGNTIYF.

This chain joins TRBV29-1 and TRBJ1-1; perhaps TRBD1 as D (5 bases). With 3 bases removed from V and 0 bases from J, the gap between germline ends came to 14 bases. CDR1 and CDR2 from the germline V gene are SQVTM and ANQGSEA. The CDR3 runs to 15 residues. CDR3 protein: CSVDSGWGMNTEAFF. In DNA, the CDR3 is TGCAGCGTTGACTCGGGGTGGGGGATGAACACTGAAGCTTTCTTT.

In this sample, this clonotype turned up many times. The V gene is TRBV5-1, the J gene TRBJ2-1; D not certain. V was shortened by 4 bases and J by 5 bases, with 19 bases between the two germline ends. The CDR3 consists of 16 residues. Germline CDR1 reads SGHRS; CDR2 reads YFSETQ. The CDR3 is CASSPRAGSQNNEQFF. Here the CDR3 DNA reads TGCGCCAGCAGCCCCCGGGCCGGCAGTCAGAACAATGAGCAGTTCTTC. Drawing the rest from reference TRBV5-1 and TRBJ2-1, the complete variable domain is KAGVTQTPRYLIKTRGQQVTLSCSPISGHRSVSWYQQTPGQGLQFLFEYFSETQRNKGNFPGRFSGRQFSNSRSEMNVSTLELGDSALYLCASSPRAGSQNNEQFFGPGTRLTVL.

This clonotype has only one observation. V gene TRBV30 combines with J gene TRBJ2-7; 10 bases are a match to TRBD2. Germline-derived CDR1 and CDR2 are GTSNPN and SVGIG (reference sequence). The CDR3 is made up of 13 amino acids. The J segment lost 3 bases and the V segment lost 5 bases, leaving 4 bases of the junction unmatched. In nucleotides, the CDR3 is TGTGCCTGGTCTAGCGGGAGTGTCTACGAGCAGTACTTC. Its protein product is CAWSSGSVYEQYF.

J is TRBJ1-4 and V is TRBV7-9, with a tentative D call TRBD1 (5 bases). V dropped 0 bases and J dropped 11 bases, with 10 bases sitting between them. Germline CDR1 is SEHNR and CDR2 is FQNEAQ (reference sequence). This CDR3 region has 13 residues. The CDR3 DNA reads TGTGCCAGCAGCTTAGCTACAGGTGATAAACTGTTTTTT. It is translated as CASSLATGDKLFF.

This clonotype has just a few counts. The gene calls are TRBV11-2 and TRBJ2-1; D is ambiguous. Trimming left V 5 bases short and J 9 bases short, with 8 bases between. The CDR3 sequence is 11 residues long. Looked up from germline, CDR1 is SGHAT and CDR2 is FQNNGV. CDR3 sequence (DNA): TGTGCCAGCAGCCCGTCGGCTGAGCAGTTCTTC. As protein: CASSPSAEQFF.

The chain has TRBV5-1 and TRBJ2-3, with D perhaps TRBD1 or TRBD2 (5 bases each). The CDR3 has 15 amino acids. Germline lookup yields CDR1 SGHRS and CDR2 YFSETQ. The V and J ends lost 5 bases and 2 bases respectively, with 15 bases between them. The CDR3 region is CASRAQGDPTDTQYF. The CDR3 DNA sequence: TGCGCCAGCAGGGCTCAGGGAGACCCCACAGATACGCAGTATTTT. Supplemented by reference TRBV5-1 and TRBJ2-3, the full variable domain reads KAGVTQTPRYLIKTRGQQVTLSCSPISGHRSVSWYQQTPGQGLQFLFEYFSETQRNKGNFPGRFSGRQFSNSRSEMNVSTLELGDSALYLCASRAQGDPTDTQYFGPGTRLTVL.

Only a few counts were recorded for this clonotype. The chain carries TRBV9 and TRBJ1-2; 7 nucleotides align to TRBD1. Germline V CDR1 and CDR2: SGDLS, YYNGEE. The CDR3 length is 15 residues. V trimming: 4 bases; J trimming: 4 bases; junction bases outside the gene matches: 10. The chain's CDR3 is CASSPQGDPTYGYTF. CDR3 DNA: TGTGCCAGCAGCCCCCAGGGGGACCCTACCTATGGCTACACCTTC.

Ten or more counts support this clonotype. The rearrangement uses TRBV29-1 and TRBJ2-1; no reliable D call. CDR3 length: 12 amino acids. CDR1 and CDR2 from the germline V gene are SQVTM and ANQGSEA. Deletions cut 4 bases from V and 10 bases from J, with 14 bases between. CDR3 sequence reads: CSVGGPGKEQFF. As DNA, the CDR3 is TGCAGCGTTGGAGGACCGGGTAAGGAGCAGTTCTTC.

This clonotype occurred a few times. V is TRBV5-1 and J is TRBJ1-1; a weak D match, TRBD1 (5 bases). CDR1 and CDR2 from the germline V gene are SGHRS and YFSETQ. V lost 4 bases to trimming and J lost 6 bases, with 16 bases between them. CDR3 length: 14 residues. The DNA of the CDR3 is TGCGCCAGCAGCACGCAGGGACCTGCCCCTGAAGCTTTCTTT. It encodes CASSTQGPAPEAFF. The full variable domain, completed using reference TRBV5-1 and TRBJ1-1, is KAGVTQTPRYLIKTRGQQVTLSCSPISGHRSVSWYQQTPGQGLQFLFEYFSETQRNKGNFPGRFSGRQFSNSRSEMNVSTLELGDSALYLCASSTQGPAPEAFFGQGTRLTVV.

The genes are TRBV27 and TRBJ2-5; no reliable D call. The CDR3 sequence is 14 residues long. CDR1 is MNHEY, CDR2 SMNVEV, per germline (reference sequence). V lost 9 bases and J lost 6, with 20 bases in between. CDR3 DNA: TGTGCCAGTTTATCAGGCACTTTTAAACAGACCCAGTACTTC. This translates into CASLSGTFKQTQYF.

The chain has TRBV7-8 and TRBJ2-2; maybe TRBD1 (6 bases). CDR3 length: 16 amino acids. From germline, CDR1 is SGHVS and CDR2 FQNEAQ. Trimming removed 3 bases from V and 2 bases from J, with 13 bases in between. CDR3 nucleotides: TGTGCCAGCAGCTTTTTGGCAGGGACAAACACCGGGGAGCTGTTTTTT. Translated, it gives CASSFLAGTNTGELFF.

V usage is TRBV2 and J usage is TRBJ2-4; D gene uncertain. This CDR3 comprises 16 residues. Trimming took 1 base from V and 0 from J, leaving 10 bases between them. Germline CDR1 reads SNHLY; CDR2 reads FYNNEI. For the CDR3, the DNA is TGTGCCAGCAGTGAAGTTCCCCAGCTAGCCAAAAACATTCAGTACTTC. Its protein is CASSEVPQLAKNIQYF.